The 17 T cell receptor beta chains given below trace back to one sample, sequenced in a study of blood T cell repertoires in COVID-19. Method: immunoSEQ multiplex PCR; TCRdb's copy keeps in-frame clones and lacks some. This sample carries about 88,000 clones, around 88% of them seen once, and the ten largest clones take roughly 25%. Sequenced: peripheral blood. All receptors derive from a human donor in a cohort sampled during active COVID-19.

In DNA, the CDR3 is TGTGCCAGCAGGTCTAGGACAGATACGCAGTATTTT. It translates to CASRSRTDTQYF. The V gene is TRBV28, the J gene TRBJ2-3; D ambiguous. The CDR3 has 12 amino acids. Germline V lookup: CDR1 MDHEN, CDR2 SYDVKM. V lost 6 bases and J lost 3, with 7 bases in between.

On this clone itself: Other DNA sequences within the sample encode an identical CDR3. V usage is TRBV4-2 and J usage is TRBJ2-3; D gene unclear. Germline V gene lookup returns CDR1 LGHNA and CDR2 YNFKEQ. The CDR3 sequence is 17 residues long. V dropped 1 base and J dropped 2 bases, with 16 bases sitting between them. This chain's CDR3 is CASSQVGLAPDTDTQYF. The CDR3 DNA is TGTGCCAGCAGCCAAGTAGGATTAGCCCCCGACACAGATACGCAGTATTTT.

In DNA form, the CDR3 reads TGTGCCATCAGTGGTCCAGGTGAAGAGACCCAGTACTTC. Translated, it gives CAISGPGEETQYF. The genes are TRBV10-3 and TRBJ2-5; D uncertain. Germline V gene sequence: CDR1 ENHRY, CDR2 SYGVKD. Trimming cost V 4 bases and J 3 bases, with 9 bases left between them. The CDR3 length is 13 residues.

In this sample, this clone turned up once. The chain uses TRBV20-1 and TRBJ2-1, with unresolved D. V lost 6 bases to trimming and J lost 7 bases, with 10 bases between them. Germline V lookup: CDR1 DFQATT, CDR2 SNEGSKA (reference sequence). The CDR3 contains 11 residues. CDR3 protein: CSAAERNEQFF. DNA of the CDR3: TGCAGTGCCGCAGAGCGTAATGAGCAGTTCTTC.

DNA of the CDR3: TGTGCCCATCCAGAAGGCCGGGACTATGGCTACACCTTC. Residues: CAHPEGRDYGYTF. The chain has TRBV21-1 and TRBJ1-2. TRBV21-1 is reported as a pseudogene. This CDR3 region has 13 residues.

The genes are TRBV7-2 and TRBJ2-3; D might be TRBD1 (6 bases). Germline CDR1 and CDR2: SGHTA and FQGNSA. The V gene lost 6 bases and the J gene lost 5 bases, with 15 bases spanning the gap. The CDR3 length is 14 residues. The CDR3 reads CASSQTTRGDTQYF. The CDR3 DNA follows: TGTGCCAGCAGTCAGACTACCAGGGGAGATACGCAGTATTTT.

This chain connects TRBV11-3 to TRBJ2-1; 12 nucleotides line up with TRBD2. Per the germline V gene, CDR1 is SGHNT and CDR2 is YENEEA. Losses at the gene ends were 5 bases for V and 7 bases for J; bases not matched to a gene: 9. The CDR3 covers 16 residues. The CDR3 loop is CASSTGLAGLANEQFF. CDR3 nucleotide sequence: TGTGCCAGCAGCACCGGACTAGCGGGACTGGCGAATGAGCAGTTCTTC. Full variable domain (outside the CDR3, taken from reference TRBV11-3 and TRBJ2-1): EAGVVQSPRYKIIEKKQPVAFWCNPISGHNTLYWYLQNLGQGPELLIRYENEEAVDDSQLPKDRFSAERLKGVDSTLKIQPAELGDSAVYLCASSTGLAGLANEQFFGPGTRLTVL.

The V and J genes are TRBV5-1 and TRBJ2-3; 14 bases align to TRBD2. The CDR3 runs 17 residues. V was clipped by 4 bases and J by 4 bases; unmatched bases: 8. Germline loops: CDR1 SGHRS, CDR2 YFSETQ. CDR3 amino acids: CASSPGTSGGRPDTQYF. The CDR3 bases are TGCGCCAGCAGCCCGGGGACTAGCGGGGGAAGGCCAGATACGCAGTATTTT. Variable domain in full (rest from reference TRBV5-1 and TRBJ2-3): KAGVTQTPRYLIKTRGQQVTLSCSPISGHRSVSWYQQTPGQGLQFLFEYFSETQRNKGNFPGRFSGRQFSNSRSEMNVSTLELGDSALYLCASSPGTSGGRPDTQYFGPGTRLTVL.

The chain joins TRBV2 to TRBJ2-7, with a tentative D call TRBD2 (7 bases). Germline values: CDR1 SNHLY, CDR2 FYNNEI. The V end was cut by 2 bases, the J end by 5 bases, with 13 bases between. The CDR3 is made up of 14 amino acids. The CDR3 DNA reads as TGTGCCAGCAGTGAATTGGGGGGGCCTCACGAGCAGTACTTC. This gives the protein CASSELGGPHEQYF.

The rearrangement links TRBV7-2 to TRBJ2-3; possible D gene TRBD1, 6 bases. Trimming took 1 base from V and 3 from J, leaving 20 bases between them. There are 18 residues in the CDR3. Germline CDR1 reads SGHTA; CDR2 reads FQGNSA. The CDR3 region is CASSLDLQGQGLTDTQYF. DNA for the CDR3: TGTGCCAGCAGCTTAGACTTACAGGGCCAGGGGTTAACAGATACGCAGTATTTT.

In this sample, this clone turned up a few times. This sequence joins TRBV6-5 and TRBJ1-1; D is undetermined. This CDR3 comprises 12 residues. V was cut by 7 bases and J by 1 base, with 7 bases left in between. The germline CDR1 and CDR2 sequences are MNHEY and SVGAGI. In DNA, the CDR3 is TGTGCCAGCATTCTGGCGAACACTGAAGCTTTCTTT. Its protein product is CASILANTEAFF.

V usage is TRBV7-9 and J usage is TRBJ1-6; D not resolved. The V gene lost 1 base and the J gene lost 10 bases, with 11 bases spanning the gap. The length of the CDR3 is 14 residues. The V gene's germline CDR1 is SEHNR and CDR2 FQNEAQ (reference sequence). The CDR3 spells CASSLDYDESPLHF. The CDR3 DNA reads as TGTGCCAGCAGCTTAGACTATGATGAATCACCCCTCCACTTT.

This rearrangement joins TRBV11-1 to TRBJ1-6, with D hard to call. CDR3 length: 14 residues. Germline loops: CDR1 SGHAT, CDR2 FQDESV (reference sequence). V was trimmed by 6 bases and J by 5 bases, leaving 11 bases between them. The CDR3 protein is CASRTFLDNSPLHF. DNA for the CDR3: TGTGCCAGCAGGACGTTCCTAGATAATTCACCCCTCCACTTT.

CDR3 protein: CAISEPQGGAGRHYGYTF. CDR3 DNA sequence: TGTGCCATCAGTGAGCCACAAGGCGGGGCAGGGAGGCACTATGGCTACACCTTC. V usage is TRBV10-3 and J usage is TRBJ1-2; D may be TRBD1 (5 bases). Between the trimmed V and J ends, which lost 2 bases and 3 bases, there was a span of 22 bases. CDR3 length: 18 residues. In germline, CDR1 is ENHRY, CDR2 SYGVKD.

The chain couples TRBV19 to TRBJ2-3, with 14 bases aligning to TRBD2. The germline V gene encodes CDR1 LNHDA and CDR2 SQIVND (reference sequence). After removal of 6 bases from V and 4 bases from J, the junction contained 6 bases not matched to a gene. This CDR3 region has 16 residues. The CDR3 DNA sequence: TGTGCCAGTAGCGGACTAGCGGGAGGTCGGCCAGATACGCAGTATTTT. This gives the protein CASSGLAGGRPDTQYF. Together with reference TRBV19 and TRBJ2-3, the CDR3 gives the full variable domain: DGGITQSPKYLFRKEGQNVTLSCEQNLNHDAMYWYRQDPGQGLRLIYYSQIVNDFQKGDIAEGYSVSREKKESFPLTVTSAQKNPTAFYLCASSGLAGGRPDTQYFGPGTRLTVL.

V and J are TRBV7-2 and TRBJ1-1; D is undetermined. The germline V and J ends were trimmed by 2 bases and 1 base, with 8 bases remaining between them. The CDR3 loop spans 14 amino acids. Germline CDR1 is SGHTA and CDR2 is FQGNSA. CDR3 in amino acids: CASSLHHGNTEAFF. CDR3 bases: TGTGCCAGCAGCTTACATCACGGGAACACTGAAGCTTTCTTT.

This clone was seen only once. This rearrangement joins TRBV20-1 to TRBJ2-7; D is ambiguous. The germline V and J ends were trimmed by 1 base and 3 bases, with 4 bases remaining between them. The CDR3 covers 11 residues. The germline CDR1 and CDR2 sequences are DFQATT and SNEGSKA (reference sequence). CDR3 protein: CSARGHYEQYF. CDR3 nucleotide sequence: TGCAGTGCTAGAGGTCACTACGAGCAGTACTTC.